A single sample is the source of the 5 T cell receptor beta chains below, sequenced in a study of OX40 agonist ivuxolimab in advanced cancers. Assay: immunoSEQ multiplex PCR; the TCRdb copy retains only in-frame clones and omits some. The sample has around 84,000 clones, 90% to 95% seen once. Here the sequenced sample was CD4+ or CD8+ T cells sorted from blood, taken in a trial of the OX40 agonist ivuxolimab. These TCRs come from an adult with an advanced solid tumor such as melanoma, head and neck, liver or kidney cancer.

The rearrangement joins TRBV4-2 to TRBJ2-1; 10 bases fit TRBD2. Germline V gene sequence: CDR1 LGHNA, CDR2 YNFKEQ. V shed 0 bases, J shed 9 bases, and the junction held 11 bases outside the gene matches. The CDR3 contains 17 residues. CDR3 in amino acids: CASSQDRRLAGAREQFF. The DNA for the CDR3 is TGTGCCAGCAGCCAAGATAGGCGGCTAGCGGGGGCTCGTGAGCAGTTCTTC.

V is TRBV28 and J is TRBJ2-7, with 8 bases fitting TRBD2. J was trimmed by 0 bases and V by 3 bases; bases with no gene match: 7. This CDR3 region has 16 residues. The germline gives CDR1 MDHEN, CDR2 SYDVKM. This CDR3 reads CASSFRSGASSYEQYF. CDR3 DNA: TGTGCCAGCAGTTTCCGTAGCGGGGCCAGCTCCTACGAGCAGTACTTC. Drawing the rest from reference TRBV28 and TRBJ2-7, the complete variable domain is DVKVTQSSRYLVKRTGEKVFLECVQDMDHENMFWYRQDPGLGLRLIYFSYDVKMKEKGDIPEGYSVSREKKERFSLILESASTNQTSMYLCASSFRSGASSYEQYFGPGTRLTVT.

J is TRBJ1-5 and V is TRBV6-6, with 8 bases aligning to TRBD1. This CDR3 has 14 residues. Germline trimming cut 6 bases from V and 4 bases from J; bases unmatched to any gene: 5. Germline lookup yields CDR1 MNHNY and CDR2 SVGAGI (reference sequence). The CDR3: CASRDREGNQPQHF. For the CDR3, the DNA is TGTGCCAGCAGGGACAGGGAGGGAAATCAGCCCCAGCATTTT.

The J gene is TRBJ2-3, the V gene TRBV6-1; no reliable D call. The CDR3 length is 13 residues. The germline V gene has CDR1 MNHNS and CDR2 SASEGT. V lost 1 base to trimming and J lost 5 bases, with 7 bases between them. CDR3 DNA: TGTGCCAGCAGTGAAGAAGTTATAGATACGCAGTATTTT. This sequence encodes CASSEEVIDTQYF.

This chain uses TRBV10-3 with TRBJ1-1; maybe TRBD1 (5 bases). The germline gives CDR1 ENHRY, CDR2 SYGVKD. This CDR3 is 13 amino acids long. Trimming removed 8 bases at V and 1 base at J, with 11 bases between. Written as DNA, the CDR3 is TGTGCCATCCAGACAGCACCGAACACTGAAGCTTTCTTT. This sequence encodes CAIQTAPNTEAFF.